The clone carrying this TCR beta chain was found many times. The PBMCs were sourced from fresh peripheral blood (about 9.7 ml). This sample is part of a study of T cells in Graves' hyperthyroidism and ophthalmopathy. Amplification of TCR beta CDR3 regions was performed using RNA transcripts as template. HTBI primers were the set used in a first-round RT-PCR of the TCR CDR3. TCRdb reanalysed the multiplex PCR reads using MiXCR and keeps one entry per CDR3 protein. The table has around 350,000 distinct CDR3 sequences, about a sixth seen once. Input material: blood. This sequence originates from a young woman with Graves' hyperthyroidism that later progressed to Graves' ophthalmopathy.

The CDR3 is CASSFVPGGSFSPLHF. For the CDR3, the DNA is TGTGCCAGCAGTTTTGTTCCAGGGGGCTCTTTCTCACCCCTCCACTTT. J is TRBJ1-6 and V is TRBV28; TRBD1 matches 8 bases. Germline V lookup: CDR1 MDHEN, CDR2 SYDVKM. J gave up 10 bases and V 3 bases, and 11 bases lay outside the gene matches. CDR3 length: 16 amino acids.